This T cell receptor (beta chain) was obtained from a study of shared clonotypes between healthy human individuals. Several immunoSEQ plates received, in even portions, the genomic DNA of each subset. TCRdb's table, derived via immunoSEQ multiplex PCR, lists solely in-frame clones and lacks some. The table shows approximately 2.5 million clones, with under 95% occurring only once. General observations from the study: Richness estimates generally favored naive over memory subsets.

In this sample, this clone turned up a few times. Its antigen is still unknown. Other DNA sequences in this specimen translate into the identical CDR3. The sequence came from a man younger than 35 in good health. Some clones in this sample may be carry-over from other donors' samples. The source material was naive CD4+ T cells from PBMCs. Sample subset: CD45RA+ positively selected.

As DNA, the CDR3 is TGTGCCAGCAGCTTAGCAGGGGCCGGGGAGCTGTTTTTT. Its translation is CASSLAGAGELFF. V usage is TRBV7-3 and J usage is TRBJ2-2, with a possible D match to TRBD1 (6 bases). This CDR3 has 13 amino acids. Trimming shortened V by 2 bases and J by 6 bases, and 7 bases separated the two germline ends. The germline gives CDR1 SGHTA, CDR2 FQGTGA.